Presented here are 13 T cell receptor beta chains from one specimen sequenced in a study of brain T cells in children with intractable seizures. Time point specified: blood from clinic visit 5 months post-surgery; TSC patient then seizure free. Some clones are missing from TCRdb's copy, which holds only in-frame ones; the method was immunoSEQ multiplex PCR. The sample has 340,000 or so clones; 93% are singletons. This material consisted of peripheral blood, taken 4 to 5 months after surgery. The receptors were sampled from a boy in the first two years of life with tuberous sclerosis and intractable seizures.

This clone appeared once. V is TRBV27 and J is TRBJ2-1; 7 nucleotides line up with TRBD1. V dropped 8 bases and J dropped 2; count of bases not matched to a gene: 9. CDR1 and CDR2 (germline): MNHEY, SMNVEV (reference sequence). The CDR3 is 15 residues long. This CDR3 is CASGKRDSPYNEQFF. CDR3 coding DNA: TGTGCCAGCGGCAAACGGGACAGCCCCTACAATGAGCAGTTCTTC.

The chain is built from TRBV30 and TRBJ2-2; D remains ambiguous. This CDR3 region has 14 residues. The V gene's germline CDR1 is GTSNPN and CDR2 SVGIG (reference sequence). Trimming shortened V by 0 bases and J by 0 bases, and 5 bases separated the two germline ends. DNA for the CDR3: TGTGCCTGGAGTGTAGGGCCGAACACCGGGGAGCTGTTTTTT. It is translated as CAWSVGPNTGELFF.

The V gene is TRBV6-1, the J gene TRBJ1-4; no clear D gene. Trimming took 2 bases from V and 8 from J, leaving 21 bases between them. The CDR3 runs to 17 residues. Germline V gene lookup returns CDR1 MNHNS and CDR2 SASEGT. The CDR3 reads CASSEPGVGGGGEKLFF. As DNA, the CDR3 is TGTGCCAGCAGTGAACCTGGGGTGGGCGGCGGCGGCGAAAAACTGTTTTTT.

The V and J genes are TRBV7-2 and TRBJ2-7, with D unclear. This CDR3 spans 14 amino acids. Trimming left V 1 base short and J 3 bases short, with 10 bases between. CDR1 and CDR2 (germline): SGHTA, FQGNSA. This chain's CDR3 is CASSLGLLDYEQYF. The CDR3 nucleotides are TGTGCCAGCAGCTTAGGCCTACTCGACTACGAGCAGTACTTC.

The rearrangement uses TRBV5-4 and TRBJ1-6; perhaps TRBD1 as D (6 bases). The length of the CDR3 is 15 residues. The V end was cut by 2 bases, the J end by 1 base, with 7 bases between. Germline V gives CDR1 SGHNT, CDR2 YYREEE (reference sequence). CDR3 amino acids: CASSLGGSYNSPLHF. The CDR3 DNA sequence: TGTGCCAGCAGCTTAGGGGGGTCCTATAATTCACCCCTCCACTTT.

As to this clone: The same CDR3 is also encoded by other DNA sequences in this sample. V usage is TRBV18 and J usage is TRBJ1-1, with unresolved D. CDR3 size: 13 residues. V lost 3 bases to trimming and J lost 1 base, with 6 bases between them. Germline CDR1 and CDR2: KGHSH and LQKENI. DNA for the CDR3: TGTGCCAGCTCACCTGGGAGGAACACTGAAGCTTTCTTT. Translating gives CASSPGRNTEAFF.

V is TRBV24-1 and J is TRBJ2-1, with D tentatively TRBD2 (7 bases). The CDR3 sequence is 16 residues long. Trimming removed 3 bases at V and 4 bases at J, with 15 bases between. Germline loops: CDR1 KGHDR, CDR2 SFDVKD. CDR3 protein: CATSDARRGGYNEQFF. CDR3 nucleotide sequence: TGTGCCACCAGTGATGCACGGAGGGGGGGTTACAATGAGCAGTTCTTC.

This chain links TRBV4-2 with TRBJ2-3; D is unresolved. The CDR3 covers 13 residues. The V gene's germline CDR1 is LGHNA and CDR2 YNFKEQ. The ends were cut back, 4 bases at V and 6 bases at J, with 11 bases in the middle. The CDR3 DNA is TGTGCCAGCAGCCCTGACCGACGGGATACGCAGTATTTT. Protein: CASSPDRRDTQYF.

With regard to this clone: This CDR3 is also generated by other DNA sequences in the sample. The V gene is TRBV9, the J gene TRBJ1-2; 7 bases align to TRBD1. The CDR3 length is 13 residues. Germline V gene sequence: CDR1 SGDLS, CDR2 YYNGEE. V lost 3 bases to trimming and J lost 2 bases; unmatched junction nucleotides: 1. CDR3 loop: CASSEQGNYGYTF. DNA of the CDR3: TGTGCCAGCAGCGAACAGGGGAACTATGGCTACACCTTC. The variable domain in full, completed from reference TRBV9 and TRBJ1-2, reads DSGVTQTPKHLITATGQRVTLRCSPRSGDLSVYWYQQSLDQGLQFLIQYYNGEERAKGNILERFSAQQFPDLHSELNLSSLELGDSALYFCASSEQGNYGYTFGSGTRLTVV.

This chain connects TRBV6-5 to TRBJ1-6; no reliable D call. The CDR3 has 13 amino acids. Germline V gene lookup returns CDR1 MNHEY and CDR2 SVGAGI. With 0 bases removed from V and 12 bases from J, the gap between germline ends came to 9 bases. CDR3 region: CASSYSISGPLHF. CDR3 DNA: TGTGCCAGCAGTTACTCGATATCGGGACCCCTCCACTTT.

The J gene is TRBJ2-1, the V gene TRBV6-6; weak D call: TRBD1 (7 bases). Germline values: CDR1 MNHNY, CDR2 SVGAGI (reference sequence). CDR3 length: 17 residues. V lost 5 bases and J 7 bases, leaving 24 bases between the germline ends. CDR3 protein: CASSPLETGRFGNEQFF. CDR3 sequence (DNA): TGTGCCAGCAGTCCCCTCGAGACAGGGAGGTTTGGGAATGAGCAGTTCTTC.

This clone was picked up a small number of times. The gene calls are TRBV3-1 (or the pseudogene TRBV3-2) and TRBJ2-7; TRBD2 is a possible D gene (7 bases). Germline V gene data show CDR1 as LGHDT and CDR2 as YNNKEL (reference sequence). The CDR3 consists of 17 residues. V was clipped by 0 bases and J by 3 bases, with 18 bases between them. Written as DNA, the CDR3 is TGTGCCAGCAGCCAAGATAAAGGGGGGGTAGCAAACTACGAGCAGTACTTC. Translation: CASSQDKGGVANYEQYF.

This clone appeared once. The J gene is TRBJ1-1, the V gene TRBV15; maybe TRBD1 (6 bases). CDR3 length equals 17 residues. Germline-derived CDR1 and CDR2 are LNHNV and YYDKDF (reference sequence). V shed 0 bases and J shed 2 bases, with 16 bases lying between them. Here the CDR3 reads CATSRDLTGPPNTEAFF. CDR3 DNA sequence: TGTGCCACCAGCAGAGATCTAACAGGGCCTCCTAACACTGAAGCTTTCTTT.